The TCR beta chain under discussion was sequenced for a study of blood T cells in healthy people across ages. The study's findings and limits: Getting older went along with TCR beta diversity per million T cells dropping roughly linearly.

Healthy Caucasian individuals from Russia aged roughly 6 to 90 served as donors. Each sample had at least 6.5 million PBMCs isolated. The amount of total RNA extracted per sample was at least 5 micrograms. V lost 0 bases, J lost 3 bases, and 10 bases lay in between. This CDR3 region has 14 residues. Germline lookup yields CDR1 SGDLS and CDR2 YYNGEE. Note on this clonotype: Its antigen is not known.

Using a J-beta primer mix together with a sample-barcoded 5' primer, a second PCR was run for roughly 7 to 11 cycles. TCRdb fed the 5' RACE reads into MiXCR, producing one record per CDR3 protein. The profile covers 850,000 to 1,000,000 distinct CDR3 sequences, with just over 50% appearing a single time and about 21% taken by the ten largest. The source of this sequence is a woman aged 60-75 years in good health. The J gene is TRBJ2-7, the V gene TRBV9; TRBD2 is a possible D gene (6 bases). Sequences were obtained from blood. Here the CDR3 reads CASSVDGSGYEQYF. The CDR3 DNA sequence: TGTGCCAGCAGCGTAGACGGGAGTGGCTACGAGCAGTACTTC.